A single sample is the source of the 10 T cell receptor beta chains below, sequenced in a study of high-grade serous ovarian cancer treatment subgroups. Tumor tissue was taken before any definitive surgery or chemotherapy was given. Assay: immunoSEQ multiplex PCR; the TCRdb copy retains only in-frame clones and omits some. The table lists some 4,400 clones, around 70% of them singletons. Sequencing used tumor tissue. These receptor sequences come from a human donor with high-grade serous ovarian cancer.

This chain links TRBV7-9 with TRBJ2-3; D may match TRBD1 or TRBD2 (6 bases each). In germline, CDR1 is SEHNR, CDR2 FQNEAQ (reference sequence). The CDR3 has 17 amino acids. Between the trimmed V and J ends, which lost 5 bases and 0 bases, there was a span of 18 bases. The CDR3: CASSGGVRGLSTDTQYF. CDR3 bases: TGTGCCAGCAGCGGAGGGGTCAGGGGCCTTAGCACAGATACGCAGTATTTT.

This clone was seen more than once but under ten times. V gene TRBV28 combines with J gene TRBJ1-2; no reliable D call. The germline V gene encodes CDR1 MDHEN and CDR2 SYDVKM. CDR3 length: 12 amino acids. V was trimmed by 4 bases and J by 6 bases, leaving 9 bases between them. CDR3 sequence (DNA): TGTGCCAGCAGTTCTGGGAGGCATGGCTACACCTTC. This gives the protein CASSSGRHGYTF.

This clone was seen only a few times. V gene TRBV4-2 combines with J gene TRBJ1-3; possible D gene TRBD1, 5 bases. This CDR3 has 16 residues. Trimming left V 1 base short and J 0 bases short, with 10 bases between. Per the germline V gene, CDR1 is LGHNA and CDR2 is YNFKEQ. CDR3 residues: CASSQGGELSGNTIYF. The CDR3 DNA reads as TGTGCCAGCAGCCAAGGGGGGGAGCTCTCTGGAAACACCATATATTTT.

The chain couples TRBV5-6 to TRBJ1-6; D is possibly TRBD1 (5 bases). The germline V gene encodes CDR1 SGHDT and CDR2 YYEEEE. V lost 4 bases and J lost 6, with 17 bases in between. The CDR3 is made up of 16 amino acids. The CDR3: CASSRTGEQANSPLHF. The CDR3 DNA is TGTGCCAGCAGCAGAACCGGGGAACAGGCTAATTCACCCCTCCACTTT.

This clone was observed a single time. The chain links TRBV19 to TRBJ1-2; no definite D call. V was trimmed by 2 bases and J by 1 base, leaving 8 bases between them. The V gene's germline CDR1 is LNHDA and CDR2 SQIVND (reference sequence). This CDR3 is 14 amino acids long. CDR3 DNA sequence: TGTGCCAGTAGTATATCTCGGGGTAACTATGGCTACACCTTC. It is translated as CASSISRGNYGYTF. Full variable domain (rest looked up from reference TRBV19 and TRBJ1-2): DGGITQSPKYLFRKEGQNVTLSCEQNLNHDAMYWYRQDPGQGLRLIYYSQIVNDFQKGDIAEGYSVSREKKESFPLTVTSAQKNPTAFYLCASSISRGNYGYTFGSGTRLTVV.

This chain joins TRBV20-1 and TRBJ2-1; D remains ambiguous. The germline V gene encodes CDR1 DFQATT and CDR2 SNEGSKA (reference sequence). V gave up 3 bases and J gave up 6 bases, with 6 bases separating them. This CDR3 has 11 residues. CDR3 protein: CSASWSNEQFF. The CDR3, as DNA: TGCAGTGCTAGTTGGAGCAATGAGCAGTTCTTC.

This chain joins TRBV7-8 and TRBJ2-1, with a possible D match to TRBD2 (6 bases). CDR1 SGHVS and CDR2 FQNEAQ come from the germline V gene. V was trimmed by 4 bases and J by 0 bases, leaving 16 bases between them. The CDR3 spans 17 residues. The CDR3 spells CASSSGVGPSSYNEQFF. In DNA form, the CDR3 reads TGTGCCAGCAGCTCGGGGGTAGGACCCAGCTCCTACAATGAGCAGTTCTTC.

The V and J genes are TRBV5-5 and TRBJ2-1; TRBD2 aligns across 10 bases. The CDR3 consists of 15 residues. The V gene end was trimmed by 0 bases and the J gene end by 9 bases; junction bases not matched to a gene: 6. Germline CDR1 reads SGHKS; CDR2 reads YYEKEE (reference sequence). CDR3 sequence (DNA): TGTGCCAGCAGCTTGGGAGCGGGGGGGCAGGGTGAGCAGTTCTTC. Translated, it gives CASSLGAGGQGEQFF.

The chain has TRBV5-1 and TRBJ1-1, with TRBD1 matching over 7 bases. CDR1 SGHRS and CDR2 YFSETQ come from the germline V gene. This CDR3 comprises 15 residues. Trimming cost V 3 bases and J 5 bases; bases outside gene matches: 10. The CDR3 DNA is TGCGCCAGCAGCTGGAGAACAGGGGATGGAACTGAAGCTTTCTTT. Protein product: CASSWRTGDGTEAFF.

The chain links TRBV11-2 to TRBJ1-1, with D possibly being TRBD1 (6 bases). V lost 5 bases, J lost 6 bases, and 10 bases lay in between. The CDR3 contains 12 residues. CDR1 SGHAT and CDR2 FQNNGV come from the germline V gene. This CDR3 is CASSPRTAEAFF. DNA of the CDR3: TGTGCCAGCAGCCCTAGGACAGCTGAAGCTTTCTTT.